This T cell receptor beta chain was profiled in a study of regulatory T cells in long-lasting Graves disease. Through Arm-PCR of CDR3 regions and iRepertoire HTBI primers, TCR beta libraries were built. TCRdb reprocessed the multiplex PCR reads with MiXCR, giving one entry per CDR3 protein. The table records approximately 490,000 distinct CDR3 sequences, about 16% of them present only once. Germline V CDR1 and CDR2: SGHAT, FQNNGV. Trimming left V 5 bases short and J 4 bases short, with 4 bases between. The CDR3 sequence is 11 residues long. The time point: newly diagnosed GD, antithyroid drugs for less than 3 months. Generation of the TCR library employed RNA extracted from PBMCs. This clonotype was recorded a few times. The sample was also linked to a second study, of T cells in Graves' hyperthyroidism and ophthalmopathy.

This clonotype originated in a middle-aged man with Graves disease. The starting material was peripheral blood mononuclear cells (PBMCs), obtained at new diagnosis, from a patient treated with antithyroid drugs. The chain links TRBV11-2 to TRBJ2-3; no reliable D call. CDR3 region: CASSHSDTQYF. The CDR3 DNA follows: TGTGCCAGCAGCCATTCAGATACGCAGTATTTT. The variable domain in full, completed from reference TRBV11-2 and TRBJ2-3, reads EAGVAQSPRYKIIEKRQSVAFWCNPISGHATLYWYQQILGQGPKLLIQFQNNGVVDDSQLPKDRFSAERLKGVDSTLKIQPAKLEDSAVYLCASSHSDTQYFGPGTRLTVL.